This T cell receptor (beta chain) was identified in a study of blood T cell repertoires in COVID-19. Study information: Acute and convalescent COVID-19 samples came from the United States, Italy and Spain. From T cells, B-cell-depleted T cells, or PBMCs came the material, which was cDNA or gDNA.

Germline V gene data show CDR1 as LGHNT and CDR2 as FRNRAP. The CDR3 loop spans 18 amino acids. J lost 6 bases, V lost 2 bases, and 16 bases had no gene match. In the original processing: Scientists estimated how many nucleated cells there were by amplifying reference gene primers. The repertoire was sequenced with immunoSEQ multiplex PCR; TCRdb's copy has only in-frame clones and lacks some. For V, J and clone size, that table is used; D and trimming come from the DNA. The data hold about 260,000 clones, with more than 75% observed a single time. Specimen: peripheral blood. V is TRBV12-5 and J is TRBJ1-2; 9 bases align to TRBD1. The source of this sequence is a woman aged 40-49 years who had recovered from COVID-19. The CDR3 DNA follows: TGTGCTAGTGGTTTGACTTCCGGGACAGGGTGGGGATTCCATGGCTACACCTTC. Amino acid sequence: CASGLTSGTGWGFHGYTF.